The 16 T cell receptor beta chains listed next were all sequenced from one sample in a study of T cell responses to AZD1222 COVID-19 vaccine. TCRdb keeps only in-frame clones here, not all; method: immunoSEQ multiplex PCR. The repertoire has approximately 70,000 clones, approximately 85% of them found once; the top ten carry more than 5%. The input for sequencing was peripheral blood, taken on day 0 of AZD1222 vaccination. The receptor source for this set is an adult in good health.

The gene calls are TRBV7-9 and TRBJ1-1; D is ambiguous. Trimming removed 2 bases at V and 8 bases at J, with 9 bases between. This CDR3 is 12 amino acids long. The germline gives CDR1 SEHNR, CDR2 FQNEAQ (reference sequence). The CDR3 coding sequence is TGTGCCAGCAGCTTAAGTCGGAAGGAAGCTTTCTTT. Translation: CASSLSRKEAFF.

In DNA, the CDR3 is TGTGCCACCGGTGGGGACAGGGCCGGAAACACCATATATTTT. Translated: CATGGDRAGNTIYF. The chain has TRBV10-3 and TRBJ1-3; 9 nucleotides line up with TRBD1. The CDR3 is 14 residues long. CDR1 is ENHRY, CDR2 SYGVKD, per germline. Losses at the gene ends were 10 bases for V and 4 bases for J; bases not matched to a gene: 8.

The chain employs TRBV12-3 or TRBV12-4 and TRBJ1-5; 8 nucleotides agree with TRBD1. The CDR3 spans 13 residues. The V and J ends lost 5 bases and 7 bases, in that order; junction bases with no gene match: 4. This chain's CDR3 is CASSTGGKQPQHF. CDR3 nucleotides: TGTGCCAGCAGTACAGGGGGTAAGCAGCCCCAGCATTTT.

This chain uses TRBV3-1 (or the pseudogene TRBV3-2) with TRBJ2-7; 13 bases agree with TRBD2. The trim removed 4 bases at V and 4 bases at J, leaving 4 bases unmatched. This CDR3 comprises 15 residues. In germline, CDR1 is LGHDT, CDR2 YNNKEL (reference sequence). For the CDR3, the DNA is TGTGCCAGCAGCCTCAGACTAGCGGGGGGTTACGAGCAGTACTTC. Translating it yields CASSLRLAGGYEQYF.

The J gene is TRBJ2-7, the V gene TRBV11-3; D remains ambiguous. The CDR3 is 13 residues long. V lost 8 bases, J lost 5 bases, and 16 bases lay in between. Germline V gene data show CDR1 as SGHNT and CDR2 as YENEEA. CDR3 protein: CASGKPGIDEQYF. For the CDR3, the DNA is TGTGCCAGCGGCAAACCCGGAATCGACGAGCAGTACTTC. Full variable domain (remainder filled in from reference TRBV11-3 and TRBJ2-7): EAGVVQSPRYKIIEKKQPVAFWCNPISGHNTLYWYLQNLGQGPELLIRYENEEAVDDSQLPKDRFSAERLKGVDSTLKIQPAELGDSAVYLCASGKPGIDEQYFGPGTRLTVT.

The chain employs TRBV3-1 (or the pseudogene TRBV3-2) and TRBJ1-1; possible D gene TRBD1, 5 bases. The germline gives CDR1 LGHDT, CDR2 YNNKEL (reference sequence). V dropped 7 bases and J dropped 4 bases, with 13 bases sitting between them. This CDR3 region has 13 residues. This CDR3 is CASTRGGGTEAFF. The CDR3 DNA follows: TGTGCCAGCACCCGCGGTGGGGGCACTGAAGCTTTCTTT.

The gene calls are TRBV2 and TRBJ1-6; D gene ambiguous. CDR3 length: 16 amino acids. V lost 6 bases and J lost 14, with 26 bases in between. Germline values: CDR1 SNHLY, CDR2 FYNNEI. The CDR3 nucleotides read TGTGCCAGCAGCATGGAACTTATCAGAACCGGCGGAACCCTCCACTTT. This translates into CASSMELIRTGGTLHF.

CDR3 DNA: TGTGCCAGCAGCTTCCGACGGCCGAACACTGAAGCTTTCTTT. Amino acids: CASSFRRPNTEAFF. This chain uses TRBV5-6 with TRBJ1-1; no reliable D call. The CDR3 is made up of 14 amino acids. CDR1 is SGHDT and CDR2 is YYEEEE in the germline V gene. V lost 2 bases, J lost 1 base, and 9 bases lay in between. Full variable domain (remainder filled in from reference TRBV5-6 and TRBJ1-1): DAGVTQSPTHLIKTRGQQVTLRCSPKSGHDTVSWYQQALGQGPQFIFQYYEEEERQRGNFPDRFSGHQFPNYSSELNVNALLLGDSALYLCASSFRRPNTEAFFGQGTRLTVV.

The CDR3 spells CASRLGTSTGELFF. Here the CDR3 DNA reads TGCGCCAGCCGGCTGGGGACGTCCACCGGGGAGCTGTTTTTT. The gene calls are TRBV5-1 and TRBJ2-2, with D perhaps given as TRBD1 or TRBD2 (5 bases each). The CDR3 consists of 14 residues. The germline CDR1 and CDR2 sequences are SGHRS and YFSETQ. Trimming took 7 bases from V and 4 from J, leaving 14 bases between them.

The chain recombines TRBV9 with TRBJ2-1, with TRBD2 matching 13 bases. CDR1 is SGDLS, CDR2 YYNGEE, per germline. The CDR3 has 17 residues. The V and J ends lost 3 bases and 5 bases, in that order; junction bases with no gene match: 8. The CDR3 here is CASSARLAGGRDNEQFF. The CDR3 nucleotides read TGTGCCAGCAGCGCCAGACTAGCGGGGGGCAGAGACAATGAGCAGTTCTTC.

The V gene is TRBV6-5, the J gene TRBJ1-2; D may be TRBD1 (5 bases). CDR1 is MNHEY and CDR2 is SVGAGI in the germline V gene. The CDR3 length is 14 residues. V was pared by 6 bases and J by 1 base, with 12 bases between. CDR3 in amino acids: CASRRGEGNYGYTF. The CDR3 nucleotides read TGTGCCAGCAGACGAGGGGAGGGTAACTATGGCTACACCTTC.

This chain links TRBV28 with TRBJ1-2, with a tentative D call TRBD1 (5 bases). This CDR3 contains 13 residues. Trimming pared 3 bases from V and 10 bases from J, leaving 15 bases between. Germline loops: CDR1 MDHEN, CDR2 SYDVKM. In nucleotides, the CDR3 is TGTGCCAGCAGTTTTGGCCAGGGACCTATCTACACCTTC. It is translated as CASSFGQGPIYTF.

This rearrangement joins TRBV14 to TRBJ1-2; D may be TRBD1 (6 bases). V was pared by 4 bases and J by 8 bases, with 14 bases between. The CDR3 loop spans 13 amino acids. CDR1 is SGHDN and CDR2 is FVKESK in the germline V gene. The CDR3 reads CASSPRGGSGYTF. CDR3 bases: TGTGCCAGCAGCCCTAGGGGGGGCTCCGGCTACACCTTC. The variable domain in full, with the rest retrieved from reference TRBV14 and TRBJ1-2, is EAGVTQFPSHSVIEKGQTVTLRCDPISGHDNLYWYRRVMGKEIKFLLHFVKESKQDESGMPNNRFLAERTGGTYSTLKVQPAELEDSGVYFCASSPRGGSGYTFGSGTRLTVV.

V is TRBV27 and J is TRBJ1-5; D might be TRBD1 (5 bases). This CDR3 is built from 16 residues. V lost 3 bases and J lost 2, with 14 bases in between. Germline values: CDR1 MNHEY, CDR2 SMNVEV (reference sequence). This CDR3 reads CASSFLGRDGNQPQHF. As DNA, the CDR3 is TGTGCCAGCAGTTTTCTGGGCCGGGACGGCAATCAGCCCCAGCATTTT.

This chain's CDR3 is CATNAGGADTQYF. As DNA, the CDR3 is TGTGCCACCAACGCAGGGGGGGCAGATACGCAGTATTTT. This chain links TRBV19 with TRBJ2-3; perhaps D is TRBD1 or TRBD2 (7 bases each). V was pared by 10 bases and J by 4 bases, with 15 bases between. Germline V lookup: CDR1 LNHDA, CDR2 SQIVND (reference sequence). The CDR3 covers 13 residues.

This chain links TRBV19 with TRBJ2-2; D is perhaps TRBD1 (6 bases). This CDR3 has 11 residues. Trimming shortened V by 9 bases and J by 7 bases, and 9 bases separated the two germline ends. Germline V gene lookup returns CDR1 LNHDA and CDR2 SQIVND (reference sequence). The CDR3, as DNA: TGTGCCAGCCAGGGGCACGGGGAGCTGTTTTTT. Translation gives CASQGHGELFF.